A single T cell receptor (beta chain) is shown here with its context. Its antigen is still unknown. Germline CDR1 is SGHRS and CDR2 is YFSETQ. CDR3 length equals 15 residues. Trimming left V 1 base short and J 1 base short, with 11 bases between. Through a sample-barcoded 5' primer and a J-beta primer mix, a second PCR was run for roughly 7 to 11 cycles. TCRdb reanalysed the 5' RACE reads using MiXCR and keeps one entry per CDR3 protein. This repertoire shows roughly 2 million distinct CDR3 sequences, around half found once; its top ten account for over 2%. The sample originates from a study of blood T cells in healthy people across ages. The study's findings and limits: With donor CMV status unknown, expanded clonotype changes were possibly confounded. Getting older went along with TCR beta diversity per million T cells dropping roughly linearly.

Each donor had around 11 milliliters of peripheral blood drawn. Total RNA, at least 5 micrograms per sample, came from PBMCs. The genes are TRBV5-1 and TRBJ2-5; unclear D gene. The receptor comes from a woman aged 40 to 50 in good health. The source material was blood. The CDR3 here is CASSLRFATQETQYF. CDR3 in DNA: TGCGCCAGCAGCTTGCGGTTCGCCACCCAAGAGACCCAGTACTTC.